This T cell receptor (beta chain) was profiled in a study of T cells after yellow fever vaccination (dated by TCRdb to about 2019). For context, the study as a whole: Libraries from fractions with low cell numbers were prepared with the SMART-Seq v4 Ultra Low Input RNA kit. To follow T-cell clones before and after both primary and booster YFV17D yellow fever vaccination, bulk TCR alpha and beta repertoires underwent longitudinal sequencing. Two healthy male donors, one aged 18 to 30 and one aged 30 to 39 years, were included in the cohort. Blood was drawn at multiple timepoints before and after primary and secondary immunization, with bulk PBMC replicates and cell subsets isolated. What the authors observed across the whole study: A small share of clonotypes was detected in both CD4 and CD8 compartments, with the overlap likely arising from convergent recombination. Because abundant contaminating clonotypes from the bulk population could be contained in FACS-sorted repertoires, computational filtering was required. Because the study included only a couple of donors, the extent to which the findings can be generalized is limited. Most clones expanded after primary vaccination were re-detected after the booster (96% of CD4 and around 88% of CD8), suggesting broad memory maintenance. The secondary T-cell response was weaker than the primary response but faster, peaking on day 5 instead of day 15.

The trim is 4 bases for V and 7 bases for J, with a gap of 18 bases between the germline ends. The CDR1 and CDR2 encoded by the germline V gene (reference sequence) are SGHNT and YYREEE. From the cysteine through the phenylalanine, the CDR3 covers 16 amino acids. Here the CDR3 DNA is all that survives: 48 bases in frame from base 1. Sequencer: Illumina NovaSeq 6000. TCR cDNA was synthesized by 5'RACE template switching, which introduced a universal primer site and unique molecular identifiers. Priming of cDNA synthesis was performed from both the TCR alpha and TCR beta constant segments. Library amplification involved two PCR steps, and the second step added sample barcodes and sequencing adapters. Sequencing of the libraries was done on either Illumina HiSeq 2500 (2x100 bp) or NovaSeq (2x150 bp). Processing in the source paper ran as follows. Demultiplexing of reads and collapsing into UMI consensus sequences were performed with MIGEC, and V(D)J alignment was carried out with MiXCR. Clonotypes responding to the vaccine were identified with edgeR on replicate PBMC samples, with the criteria of FDR below 0.01 and a log2 fold change above 5 up to day 15. Bulk clonotypes were assigned CD4 or CD8 identity according to which sequenced CD4 or CD8 repertoire held them at higher abundance. TCRdb reprocessed the public reads (quality trimming at Q25 with fastp, clone calling with MiXCR) and kept in-frame beta chains. When rows share a CDR3 protein, they turn into one entry using the most common DNA and genes. In this record, the V and J calls reflect TCRdb's handling and not the investigators' own analysis. This sample holds hundreds of thousands of distinct CDR3 sequences; more than 3% were observed only once. The ten largest clones represent 23% of the sample.

Details on this clonotype: This receptor's antigen is unknown. No base quality values were provided; no much bigger clone lies one nucleotide off.

The sample's treatment or condition label is to be understood as: live attenuated yellow fever vaccine strain. Two biological replicates of bulk PBMCs were collected at each blood-draw timepoint. PBMCs were isolated from peripheral blood using a standard Ficoll-Paque protocol. RNA was extracted with TriZol from bulk PBMCs, CD4 and CD8 fractions, and dextramer-positive and dextramer-negative fractions. The sequence joins TRBV5-4 to TRBJ1-6; possibly the D gene is TRBD1, per 6 matching bases. Sample: PBMCs, taken on the day of the yellow fever booster vaccination. The sequence was obtained from a man aged 18 to 35 who received the YFV17D yellow fever vaccine. The DNA is TGTGCCAGCAGCCCGCTTCAGGGGACGGAAAATTCACCCCTCCACTTT. This sequence encodes CASSPLQGTENSPLHF.